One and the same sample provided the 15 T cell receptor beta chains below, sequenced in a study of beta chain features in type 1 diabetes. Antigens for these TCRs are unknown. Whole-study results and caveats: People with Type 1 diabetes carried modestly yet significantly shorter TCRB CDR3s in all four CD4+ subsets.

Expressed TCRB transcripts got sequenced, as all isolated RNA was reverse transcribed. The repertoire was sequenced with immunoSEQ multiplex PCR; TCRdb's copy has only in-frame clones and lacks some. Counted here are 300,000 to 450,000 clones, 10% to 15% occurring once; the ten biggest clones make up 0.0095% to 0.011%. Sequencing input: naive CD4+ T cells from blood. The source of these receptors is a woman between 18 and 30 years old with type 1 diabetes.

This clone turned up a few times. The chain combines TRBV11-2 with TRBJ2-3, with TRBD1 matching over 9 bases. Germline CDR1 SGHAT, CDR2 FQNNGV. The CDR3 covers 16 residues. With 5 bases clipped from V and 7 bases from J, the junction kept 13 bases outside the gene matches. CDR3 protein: CASSTPRQGGKHTQYF. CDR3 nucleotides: TGTGCCAGCAGCACCCCCCGACAGGGGGGAAAGCATACGCAGTATTTT. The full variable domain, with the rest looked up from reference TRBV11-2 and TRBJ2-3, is EAGVAQSPRYKIIEKRQSVAFWCNPISGHATLYWYQQILGQGPKLLIQFQNNGVVDDSQLPKDRFSAERLKGVDSTLKIQPAKLEDSAVYLCASSTPRQGGKHTQYFGPGTRLTVL.

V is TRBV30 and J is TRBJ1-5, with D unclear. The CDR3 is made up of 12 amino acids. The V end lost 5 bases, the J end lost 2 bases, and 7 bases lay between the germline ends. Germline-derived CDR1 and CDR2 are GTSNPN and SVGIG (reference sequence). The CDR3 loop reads CAWAGGNQPQHF. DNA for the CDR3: TGTGCCTGGGCGGGAGGCAATCAGCCCCAGCATTTT.

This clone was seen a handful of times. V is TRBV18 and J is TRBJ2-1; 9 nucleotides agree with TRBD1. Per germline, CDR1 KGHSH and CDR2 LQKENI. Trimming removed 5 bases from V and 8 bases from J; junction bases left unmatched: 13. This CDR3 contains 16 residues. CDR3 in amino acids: CASSTADRDRADEQFF. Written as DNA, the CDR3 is TGTGCCAGCTCAACAGCCGACAGGGACAGGGCGGATGAGCAGTTCTTC.

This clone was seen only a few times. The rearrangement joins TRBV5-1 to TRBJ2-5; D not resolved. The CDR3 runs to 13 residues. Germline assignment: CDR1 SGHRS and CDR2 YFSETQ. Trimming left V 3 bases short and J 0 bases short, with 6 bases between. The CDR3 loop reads CASSSLNQETQYF. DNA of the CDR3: TGCGCCAGCAGCTCACTAAACCAAGAGACCCAGTACTTC.

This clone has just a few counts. As DNA, the CDR3 is TGTGCCAGCAGTGGAAGACTAGCGGGAGGTGAGCAGTTCTTC. Its protein product is CASSGRLAGGEQFF. The chain combines TRBV2 with TRBJ2-1; the match to TRBD2 covers 13 bases. CDR3 size: 14 residues. Per germline, CDR1 SNHLY and CDR2 FYNNEI. Trimming took 4 bases from V and 9 from J; bases not matched to a gene: 3. The variable domain in full, completed from reference TRBV2 and TRBJ2-1, reads EPEVTQTPSHQVTQMGQEVILRCVPISNHLYFYWYRQILGQKVEFLVSFYNNEISEKSEIFDDQFSVERPDGSNFTLKIRSTKLEDSAMYFCASSGRLAGGEQFFGPGTRLTVL.

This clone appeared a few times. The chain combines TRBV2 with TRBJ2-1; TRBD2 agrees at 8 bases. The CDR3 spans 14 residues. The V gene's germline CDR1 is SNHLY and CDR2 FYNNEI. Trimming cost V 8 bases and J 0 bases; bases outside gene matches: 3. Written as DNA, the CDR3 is TGTGCCAGCGGTACTAGCGGCTCCTACAATGAGCAGTTCTTC. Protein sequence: CASGTSGSYNEQFF. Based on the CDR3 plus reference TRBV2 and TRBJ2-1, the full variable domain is EPEVTQTPSHQVTQMGQEVILRCVPISNHLYFYWYRQILGQKVEFLVSFYNNEISEKSEIFDDQFSVERPDGSNFTLKIRSTKLEDSAMYFCASGTSGSYNEQFFGPGTRLTVL.

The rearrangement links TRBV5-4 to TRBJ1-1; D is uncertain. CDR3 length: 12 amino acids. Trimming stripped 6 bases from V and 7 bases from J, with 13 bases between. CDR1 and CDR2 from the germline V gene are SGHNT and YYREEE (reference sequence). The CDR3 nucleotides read TGTGCCAGCAATCGGGGAAGAGGTGAAGCTTTCTTT. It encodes CASNRGRGEAFF.

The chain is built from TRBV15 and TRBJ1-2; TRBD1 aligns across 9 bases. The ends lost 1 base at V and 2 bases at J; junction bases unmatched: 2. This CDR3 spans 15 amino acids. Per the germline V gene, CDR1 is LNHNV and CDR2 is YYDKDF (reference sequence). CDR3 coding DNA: TGTGCCACCAGCAGAGGGGACAGGGACAACTATGGCTACACCTTC. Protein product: CATSRGDRDNYGYTF.

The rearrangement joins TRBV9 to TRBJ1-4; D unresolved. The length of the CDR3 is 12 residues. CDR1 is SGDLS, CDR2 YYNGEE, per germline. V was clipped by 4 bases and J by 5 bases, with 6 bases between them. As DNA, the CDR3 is TGTGCCAGCAGCAGCGGGAATGAAAAACTGTTTTTT. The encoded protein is CASSSGNEKLFF.

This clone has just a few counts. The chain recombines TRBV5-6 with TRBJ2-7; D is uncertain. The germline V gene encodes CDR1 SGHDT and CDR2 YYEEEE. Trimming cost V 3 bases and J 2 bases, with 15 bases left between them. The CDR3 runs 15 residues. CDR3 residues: CASSSRGWSTYEQYF. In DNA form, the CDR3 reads TGTGCCAGCAGCTCCCGTGGGTGGAGCACCTACGAGCAGTACTTC.

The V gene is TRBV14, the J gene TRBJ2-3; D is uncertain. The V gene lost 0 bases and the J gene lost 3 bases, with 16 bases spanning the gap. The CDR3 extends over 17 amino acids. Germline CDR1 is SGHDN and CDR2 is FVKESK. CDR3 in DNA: TGTGCCAGCAGCCAAGATCGAGCCCCACCCAGGACAGATACGCAGTATTTT. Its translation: CASSQDRAPPRTDTQYF.

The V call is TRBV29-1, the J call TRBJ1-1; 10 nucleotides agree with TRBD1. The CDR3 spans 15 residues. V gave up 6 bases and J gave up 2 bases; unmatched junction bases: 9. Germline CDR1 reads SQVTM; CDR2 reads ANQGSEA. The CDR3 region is CSVDTDRGKNTEAFF. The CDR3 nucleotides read TGCAGCGTCGACACGGACAGGGGGAAAAACACTGAAGCTTTCTTT.

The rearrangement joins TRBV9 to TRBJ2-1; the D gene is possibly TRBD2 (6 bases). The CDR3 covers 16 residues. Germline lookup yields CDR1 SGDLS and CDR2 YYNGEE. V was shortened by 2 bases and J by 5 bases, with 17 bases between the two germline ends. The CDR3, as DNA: TGTGCCAGCAGCGTCCGAGGAGCGGGCGTTGACAATGAGCAGTTCTTC. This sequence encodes CASSVRGAGVDNEQFF.

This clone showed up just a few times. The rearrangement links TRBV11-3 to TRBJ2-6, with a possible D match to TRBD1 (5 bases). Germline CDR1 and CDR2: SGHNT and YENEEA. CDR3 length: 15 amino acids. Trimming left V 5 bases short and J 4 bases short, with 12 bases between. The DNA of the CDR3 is TGTGCCAGCAGCCAAGGGGTATCAGGGGCCAACGTCCTGACTTTC. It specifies CASSQGVSGANVLTF.

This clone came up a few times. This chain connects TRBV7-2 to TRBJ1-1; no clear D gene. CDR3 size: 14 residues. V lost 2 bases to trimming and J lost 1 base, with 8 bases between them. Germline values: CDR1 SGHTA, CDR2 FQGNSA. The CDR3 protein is CASSLSRWNTEAFF. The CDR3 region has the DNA TGTGCCAGCAGCTTATCCAGGTGGAACACTGAAGCTTTCTTT. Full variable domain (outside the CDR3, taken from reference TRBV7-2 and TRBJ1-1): GAGVSQSPSNKVTEKGKDVELRCDPISGHTALYWYRQSLGQGLEFLIYFQGNSAPDKSGLPSDRFSAERTGGSVSTLTIQRTQQEDSAVYLCASSLSRWNTEAFFGQGTRLTVV.